The next 25 T cell receptor beta chains were all read from a single sample in a study of OX40 agonist ivuxolimab in advanced cancers. Sequenced by immunoSEQ multiplex PCR; TCRdb stores in-frame clones only, minus some. The data hold around 65,000 clones, with 75% to 95% observed a single time. The sequenced sample was CD4+ or CD8+ T cells sorted from blood, obtained in a trial of the OX40 agonist ivuxolimab. Every receptor here comes from an adult with an advanced solid tumor such as melanoma, head and neck, liver or kidney cancer.

The chain combines TRBV7-8 with TRBJ2-2; 10 bases agree with TRBD2. The CDR3 sequence is 16 residues long. Trimming removed 2 bases from V and 7 bases from J; junction bases left unmatched: 7. Germline CDR1 SGHVS, CDR2 FQNEAQ. CDR3 sequence (DNA): TGTGCCAGCAGCTTAAGAAGCGGGAGGGCCGTCGGGGAGCTGTTTTTT. It is translated as CASSLRSGRAVGELFF.

In its sample, this clone was seen once. This chain connects TRBV7-9 to TRBJ2-1, with 9 bases fitting TRBD2. Germline CDR1 and CDR2: SEHNR and FQNEAQ (reference sequence). The CDR3 is made up of 16 amino acids. The trim removed 4 bases at V and 2 bases at J, leaving 6 bases unmatched. DNA for the CDR3: TGTGCCAGCAGCTCTCCAAGCGGGAGGACCTACAATGAGCAGTTCTTC. This gives the protein CASSSPSGRTYNEQFF.

The chain couples TRBV25-1 to TRBJ2-7, with a tentative D call TRBD2 (5 bases). With 1 base removed from V and 3 bases from J, the gap between germline ends came to 7 bases. The CDR3 spans 13 residues. Germline assignment: CDR1 MGHDK and CDR2 SYGVNS. The CDR3 is CASSELEGYEQYF. CDR3 sequence (DNA): TGTGCCAGCAGTGAATTAGAGGGCTACGAGCAGTACTTC.

The rearrangement uses TRBV7-9 and TRBJ2-4, with D uncertain. CDR3 size: 15 residues. The ends were cut back, 2 bases at V and 0 bases at J, with 8 bases in the middle. Germline lookup yields CDR1 SEHNR and CDR2 FQNEAQ (reference sequence). The DNA for the CDR3 is TGTGCCAGCAGCTTATCGTCCTTAGCCAAAAACATTCAGTACTTC. This sequence encodes CASSLSSLAKNIQYF.

The chain uses TRBV5-1 and TRBJ2-2; D remains ambiguous. Germline V gives CDR1 SGHRS, CDR2 YFSETQ. This CDR3 is built from 14 residues. Trimming removed 6 bases from V and 1 base from J, with 10 bases in between. The CDR3 coding sequence is TGCGCCAGCACTTTCGGCGAGAACACCGGGGAGCTGTTTTTT. Its protein is CASTFGENTGELFF.

The chain has TRBV9 and TRBJ1-5; D remains unclear. This CDR3 is 14 amino acids long. The V and J ends lost 4 bases and 2 bases respectively, with 10 bases between them. Germline CDR1 and CDR2: SGDLS and YYNGEE. CDR3 nucleotide sequence: TGTGCCAGCAGCCCCAGTTTTGGCAATCAGCCCCAGCATTTT. Translation gives CASSPSFGNQPQHF.

V gene TRBV7-2 combines with J gene TRBJ2-7; 11 nucleotides align to TRBD2. The CDR3 sequence is 16 residues long. Trimming removed 1 base from V and 5 bases from J; junction bases left unmatched: 7. CDR1 is SGHTA, CDR2 FQGNSA, per germline. CDR3 sequence reads: CASSLVGLAGGNEQYF. The CDR3 coding sequence is TGTGCCAGCAGCTTAGTAGGGCTAGCGGGAGGTAACGAGCAGTACTTC.

This chain connects TRBV11-2 to TRBJ1-1; TRBD1 is a possible D gene (5 bases). The CDR3 spans 15 residues. V was trimmed by 1 base and J by 0 bases, leaving 9 bases between them. The germline CDR1 and CDR2 sequences are SGHAT and FQNNGV. The CDR3 protein is CASSLVGAMNTEAFF. DNA of the CDR3: TGTGCCAGCAGCTTAGTAGGGGCCATGAACACTGAAGCTTTCTTT.

V and J are TRBV29-1 and TRBJ2-1; D gene uncertain. V lost 1 base and J lost 4, with 11 bases in between. Germline CDR1 reads SQVTM; CDR2 reads ANQGSEA. CDR3 length: 14 amino acids. The CDR3 region is CSVEVGVQYNEQFF. Here the CDR3 DNA reads TGCAGCGTTGAAGTCGGAGTACAATACAATGAGCAGTTCTTC.

The rearrangement links TRBV6-1 to TRBJ1-2, with a weak D call TRBD1 (6 bases). CDR1 and CDR2 from the germline V gene are MNHNS and SASEGT. The CDR3 runs to 15 residues. V was shortened by 6 bases and J by 5 bases, with 19 bases between the two germline ends. CDR3 coding DNA: TGTGCCAGCAGCCCCACAGGGACGAAGTTTTATGGCTACACCTTC. Translation gives CASSPTGTKFYGYTF.

This rearrangement joins TRBV6-5 to TRBJ1-1; 7 bases map to TRBD1. CDR1 and CDR2 (germline): MNHEY, SVGAGI. Trimming cost V 2 bases and J 3 bases; bases outside gene matches: 9. The CDR3 sequence is 16 residues long. The CDR3 sequence is CASSYGRGGRDTEAFF. The CDR3 DNA reads as TGTGCCAGCAGTTACGGGCGAGGGGGCAGGGACACTGAAGCTTTCTTT.

The V call is TRBV27, the J call TRBJ2-7, with 15 bases identical to TRBD2. The CDR3 totals 17 residues. CDR1 and CDR2 (germline): MNHEY, SMNVEV (reference sequence). After removal of 5 bases from V and 2 bases from J, the junction contained 7 bases not matched to a gene. The CDR3 region is CASSAPGLAGGPYEQYF. The DNA for the CDR3 is TGTGCCAGCAGTGCGCCGGGACTAGCGGGAGGACCCTACGAGCAGTACTTC.

The genes are TRBV27 and TRBJ1-2; D might be TRBD1 (5 bases). V shed 5 bases and J shed 7 bases, with 11 bases lying between them. Germline V gene lookup returns CDR1 MNHEY and CDR2 SMNVEV (reference sequence). The CDR3 sequence is 12 residues long. The CDR3 loop reads CASSTGGGGYTF. DNA of the CDR3: TGTGCCAGCAGTACCGGGGGAGGTGGCTACACCTTC.

The chain combines TRBV5-1 with TRBJ2-7; D is perhaps TRBD2 (5 bases). V lost 0 bases to trimming and J lost 1 base, with 11 bases between them. The CDR3 has 15 amino acids. Germline CDR1 reads SGHRS; CDR2 reads YFSETQ. DNA for the CDR3: TGCGCCAGCAGCTTGGTGGACTCACGATCCTACGAGCAGTACTTC. Encoded protein: CASSLVDSRSYEQYF.

The chain uses TRBV7-9 and TRBJ2-5; 9 bases fit TRBD2. V was pared by 8 bases and J by 5 bases, with 12 bases of the junction left unmatched. Per the germline V gene, CDR1 is SEHNR and CDR2 is FQNEAQ (reference sequence). The CDR3 loop spans 15 amino acids. The CDR3 DNA reads TGTGCCAGCTCCCCGGGACTAGCAATCCTGGAGACCCAGTACTTC. This codes for CASSPGLAILETQYF.

V is TRBV7-6 and J is TRBJ2-1; 14 nucleotides agree with TRBD2. V dropped 3 bases and J dropped 10; count of bases not matched to a gene: 11. Germline CDR1 reads SGHVS; CDR2 reads FNYEAQ. The CDR3 has 17 residues. In DNA form, the CDR3 reads TGTGCCAGCAGCTTGGCACCGGGACTAGCGGGAGTTGGCGAGCAGTTCTTC. Translating gives CASSLAPGLAGVGEQFF.

This clone was seen a handful of times. This chain joins TRBV19 and TRBJ1-5; a weak D match, TRBD1 (5 bases). Germline V CDR1 and CDR2: LNHDA, SQIVND (reference sequence). The CDR3 runs to 13 residues. The CDR3 bases are TGTGCAACGGGGCGATGGGGTGATCAGCCCCAGCATTTT. This encodes CATGRWGDQPQHF.

The chain combines TRBV4-2 with TRBJ2-4; tentative D call: TRBD1 (5 bases). This CDR3 comprises 14 residues. Between the trimmed V and J ends, which lost 1 base and 8 bases, there was a span of 12 bases. The germline V gene has CDR1 LGHNA and CDR2 YNFKEQ. Written as DNA, the CDR3 is TGTGCCAGCAGCCAAGGGGAAGGGGTTGACATTCAGTACTTC. It is translated as CASSQGEGVDIQYF.

J is TRBJ2-3 and V is TRBV6-5; D could derive from TRBD1 or TRBD2 (5 bases each). The V gene's germline CDR1 is MNHEY and CDR2 SVGAGI. The V and J ends lost 5 bases and 1 base respectively, with 10 bases between them. The CDR3 is 14 amino acids. The CDR3 reads CASSGDQRTDTQYF. The CDR3 DNA reads as TGTGCCAGCAGTGGGGACCAACGCACAGATACGCAGTATTTT.

V gene TRBV6-5 combines with J gene TRBJ2-3; D not resolved. V was clipped by 0 bases and J by 8 bases, with 6 bases between them. The CDR3 has 12 amino acids. Germline values: CDR1 MNHEY, CDR2 SVGAGI. The CDR3 here is CASSYSSGTQYF. The DNA of the CDR3 is TGTGCCAGCAGTTACTCGAGTGGTACGCAGTATTTT.

The chain combines TRBV4-3 with TRBJ1-2; D perhaps matches TRBD1 (5 bases). The V and J ends lost 1 base and 2 bases respectively, with 20 bases between them. The CDR3 totals 18 residues. Per the germline V gene, CDR1 is LGHNA and CDR2 is YSLEER. The CDR3 sequence: CASSQALAGVTKNYGYTF. In DNA, the CDR3 is TGCGCCAGCAGCCAAGCCTTAGCGGGGGTGACGAAAAACTATGGCTACACCTTC.

This rearrangement joins TRBV2 to TRBJ1-2, with unresolved D. The CDR3 loop spans 13 amino acids. V shed 4 bases and J shed 1 base, with 7 bases lying between them. The germline V gene has CDR1 SNHLY and CDR2 FYNNEI. The CDR3 nucleotides read TGTGCCAGCAGTGGAGGCAGTAACTATGGCTACACCTTC. Its translation is CASSGGSNYGYTF.

The chain is built from TRBV6-6 and TRBJ2-7; the match to TRBD2 covers 7 bases. J gave up 3 bases and V 5 bases, and 1 base lay outside the gene matches. The germline V gene encodes CDR1 MNHNY and CDR2 SVGAGI (reference sequence). The CDR3 runs 12 residues. The CDR3 coding sequence is TGTGCCAGCAGTGGCGGGAGCTACGAGCAGTACTTC. The encoded protein is CASSGGSYEQYF.

V usage is TRBV29-1 and J usage is TRBJ1-1; D is undetermined. V lost 4 bases and J 0 bases, leaving 6 bases between the germline ends. Germline V gives CDR1 SQVTM, CDR2 ANQGSEA. The length of the CDR3 is 12 residues. CDR3 region: CSVVVLNTEAFF. The CDR3 DNA sequence: TGCAGCGTTGTCGTTCTGAACACTGAAGCTTTCTTT.

The CDR3 spells CASSIAENTEAFF. The CDR3 DNA follows: TGTGCCAGTAGCATCGCAGAGAACACTGAAGCTTTCTTT. The chain carries TRBV19 and TRBJ1-1; D uncertain. The length of the CDR3 is 13 residues. V was shortened by 6 bases and J by 1 base, with 9 bases between the two germline ends. The germline gives CDR1 LNHDA, CDR2 SQIVND (reference sequence).